The rows below give T cell receptor beta chains drawn from one sample of a study of memory CD4+ T cells and cytomegalovirus serostatus. Here immunoSEQ multiplex PCR was the method, and the copy in TCRdb shows in-frame clones only, minus some. The sample has 25,000 to 35,000 clones, about four fifths seen once. The specimen was memory CD4+ T cells from blood. The source of these receptors is an adult in good health and CMV-seronegative. CDR3s include the opening cysteine and the closing phenylalanine or tryptophan. D genes are given only for firm matches. Rows give clone size only sometimes, using once, few, many, or a class for an expanded clone.

d_call clone_size j_call cdr3_length v_call cdr3_nt cdr3_aa
- - TRBJ1-3 14 TRBV2 TGTGCCAGCATCCTGGACAGCTCTGGAAACACCATATATTTT CASILDSSGNTIYF
- - TRBJ2-1 15 TRBV7-7 TGTGCTAGCAGCTCCCATCTAGCGCTGTACAATGAGCAGTTCTTC CASSSHLALYNEQFF
TRBD1 few TRBJ1-6 15 TRBV5-8 TGTGCCAGCAGCTTGGAGGGAGGGGGCCGGGCACCCCTCCACTTT CASSLEGGGRAPLHF
TRBD1 - TRBJ2-6 18 TRBV10-3 TGTGCCATCAATAAAGGACAGGGATCAACTGGTGGGGCCAACGTCCTGACTTTC CAINKGQGSTGGANVLTF
TRBD1 - TRBJ1-4 17 TRBV4-3 TGCGCCAGCAGCCAAGATCTTACGAGGGGGCGCGGTGGAAAACTGTTTTTT CASSQDLTRGRGGKLFF
TRBD1 once TRBJ2-3 17 TRBV9 TGTGCCAGCAGCGTGACGCCGGGACAGGGAGGAGTGGATACGCAGTATTTT CASSVTPGQGGVDTQYF
TRBD2 - TRBJ2-4 16 TRBV7-9 TGTGCCAGCAGCTTAATCGCGGGGGGGCAGGGAAACATTCAGTACTTC CASSLIAGGQGNIQYF
TRBD1 once TRBJ1-3 17 TRBV11-2 TGTGCCAGCAGCTTAGGCCCCGACAGGGATCGGGGAAACACCATATATTTT CASSLGPDRDRGNTIYF
- - TRBJ1-2 15 TRBV4-1 TGCGCCAGCAGGGATCGTCAGGAACCTAACTATGGCTACACCTTC CASRDRQEPNYGYTF
TRBD1 - TRBJ1-4 15 TRBV6-5 TGTGCCAGCAGTCGACAACAGGGGGGTCAGGGAAAACTGTTTTTT CASSRQQGGQGKLFF
- - TRBJ1-1 14 TRBV9 TGTGCCAGCAGCCCTACGGGTGTATCCACTGAAGCTTTCTTT CASSPTGVSTEAFF
TRBD2 - TRBJ2-7 13 TRBV5-8 TGTGCCCCCCGGAGGCAAGCGGGATACGAGCAGTACTTC CAPRRQAGYEQYF
- - TRBJ2-7 12 TRBV12-1 TGTGCCAGCAGCATCCCGGGACGCGAGCAGTACTTC CASSIPGREQYF
- - TRBJ1-5 13 TRBV19 TGTGCCAGTAGAATCACGAGGGATCAGCCCCAGCATTTT CASRITRDQPQHF
- few TRBJ1-1 15 TRBV6-5 TGTGCCAGCAGTTACTCTGTACAGGGGAACACTGAAGCTTTCTTT CASSYSVQGNTEAFF
- few TRBJ1-4 14 TRBV7-2 TGTGCCAGCAGCTTATCCCCCTGGGGGGAAAAACTGTTTTTT CASSLSPWGEKLFF
TRBD1 - TRBJ1-2 17 TRBV5-1 TGCGCCAGCAGCCCCCGGACAGGTAGGCCGAGTGACTATGGCTACACCTTC CASSPRTGRPSDYGYTF
TRBD2 - TRBJ2-4 13 TRBV19 TGTGCCAGTAGTACCTCGGGGGGAGGCATTCAGTACTTC CASSTSGGGIQYF
- once TRBJ1-1 18 TRBV18 TGTGCCAGCTCACTACCAGAACGAGGGGTTCGGATGAACACTGAAGCTTTCTTT CASSLPERGVRMNTEAFF
- once TRBJ1-3 14 TRBV29-1 TGCAGCGTCGAGGGGGGCTTCTCTGGAAACACCATATATTTT CSVEGGFSGNTIYF
TRBD2 - TRBJ2-3 18 TRBV7-9 TGTGCCAGCAGCTTCAGACTAGCGGGGGGCAAAAGCACAGATACGCAGTATTTT CASSFRLAGGKSTDTQYF
- - TRBJ2-7 12 TRBV28 TGTGCCAGCAGTCCAGGGTCCTACGAGCAGTACTTC CASSPGSYEQYF
TRBD2 - TRBJ2-3 15 TRBV6-1 TGTGCCAGCAGTGTTGATGGGGGGGGCACAGATACGCAGTATTTT CASSVDGGGTDTQYF
TRBD1 - TRBJ2-7 16 TRBV6-1 TGTGCCAGCAGTGAAGCGGGGACAGGATCCTCCTACGAGCAGTACTTC CASSEAGTGSSYEQYF
TRBD2 - TRBJ2-5 17 TRBV5-1 TGCGCCAGCAGACGGATACTAGCGGGGGGGGATCAAGAGACCCAGTACTTC CASRRILAGGDQETQYF
- - TRBJ1-2 16 TRBV19 TGTGCCAGTAGTATATCGTCGAACAGGGTTAACTATGGCTACACCTTC CASSISSNRVNYGYTF
- - TRBJ1-1 11 TRBV20-1 TGCAATGCTAGAGCTTCCACTGAAGCTTTCTTT CNARASTEAFF
- - TRBJ2-7 13 TRBV5-1 TGCGCCAGCAGCTTGCAGGGCCCCTACGAGCAGTACTTC CASSLQGPYEQYF
- - TRBJ1-3 13 TRBV11-1 TGTGCCAGCAGCTTGGACACAGCCAACACCATATATTTT CASSLDTANTIYF
TRBD1 - TRBJ2-3 15 TRBV10-3 TGTGCCATCAGTGAAGGGGGCACGGGCACAGATACGCAGTATTTT CAISEGGTGTDTQYF
- - TRBJ2-7 11 TRBV6-5 TGTGCCAGCAGTGGCCCCTACGAGCAGTACTTC CASSGPYEQYF
TRBD2 - TRBJ2-1 13 TRBV30 TGTGCCTGGAGTGCCCTAGCGGGCCAATGGCAGTTCTTC CAWSALAGQWQFF
- once TRBJ1-2 15 TRBV4-1 TGCGCCAGCAGCCAAGTCAAAGGGGTCGTTTCTGGCTACACCTTC CASSQVKGVVSGYTF
- - TRBJ1-2 14 TRBV19 TGTGCCAGTAGGAGGGAGGGATCTAACTATGGCTACACCTTC CASRREGSNYGYTF
- - TRBJ1-1 16 TRBV18 TGTGCCAGCTCACCACGTTCAGGGAGGGTTAACACTGAAGCTTTCTTT CASSPRSGRVNTEAFF
- few TRBJ1-2 15 TRBV25-1 TGTGCCAGCAGGAACAGTGGGGCCCCTCTGGTTGGCTACACCTTC CASRNSGAPLVGYTF
- - TRBJ1-2 15 TRBV5-1 TGCGCCAGCAGCTTGGCCCCCCCGGCCGGGGATGGCTACACCTTC CASSLAPPAGDGYTF
TRBD1 - TRBJ1-1 14 TRBV5-1 TGCGCCAGCAGCTCAGCGGGACAGGGTGCTGAAGCTTTCTTT CASSSAGQGAEAFF
TRBD1 few TRBJ1-6 16 TRBV19 TGTGCCAGTAGTATAGGGCCACAGGGGGCGGATTCACCCCTCCACTTT CASSIGPQGADSPLHF
TRBD1 few TRBJ1-1 12 TRBV7-9 TGTGCCGGCACAGGGGCGAACACTGAAGCTTTCTTT CAGTGANTEAFF
- - TRBJ2-5 14 TRBV7-2 TGTGCCAGCAGCTTAGATCGGCGTCCGGAGACCCAGTACTTC CASSLDRRPETQYF
- - TRBJ1-1 14 TRBV4-1 TGCGCCAGCAGGCCCCCGGGAACAAACACTGAAGCTTTCTTT CASRPPGTNTEAFF
- few TRBJ2-1 15 TRBV6-4 TGTGCCACAGCCCCCACCTCGATAGCCAGTTATGAGCAGTTCTTC CATAPTSIASYEQFF